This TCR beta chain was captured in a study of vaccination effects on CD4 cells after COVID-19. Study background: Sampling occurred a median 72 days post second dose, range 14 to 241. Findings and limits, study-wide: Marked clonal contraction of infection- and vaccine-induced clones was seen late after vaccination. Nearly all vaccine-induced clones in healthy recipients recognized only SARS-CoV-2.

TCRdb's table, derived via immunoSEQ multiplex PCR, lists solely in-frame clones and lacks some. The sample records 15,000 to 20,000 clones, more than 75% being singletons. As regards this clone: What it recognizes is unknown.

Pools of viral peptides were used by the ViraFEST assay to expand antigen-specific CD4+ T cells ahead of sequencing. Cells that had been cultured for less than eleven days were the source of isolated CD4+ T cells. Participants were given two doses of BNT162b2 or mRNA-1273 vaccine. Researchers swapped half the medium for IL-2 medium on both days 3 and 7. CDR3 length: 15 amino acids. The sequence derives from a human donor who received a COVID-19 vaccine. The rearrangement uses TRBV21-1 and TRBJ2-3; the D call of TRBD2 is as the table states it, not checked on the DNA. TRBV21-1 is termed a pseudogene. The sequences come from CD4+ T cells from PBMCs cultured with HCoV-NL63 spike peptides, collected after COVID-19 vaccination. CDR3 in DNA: TGTGCCAGCAGGCCTGGGCGGGAGCGCACAGATACGCAGTATTTT. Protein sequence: CASRPGRERTDTQYF.